This record concerns one T cell receptor (beta chain) sequence. The sample belongs to a study of blood T cell repertoires in COVID-19. Background on the study: The United States, Italy and Spain were the sources of the acute and convalescent COVID-19 samples.

The method was immunoSEQ multiplex PCR; TCRdb's version includes in-frame clones alone and lacks a portion of them. The sample holds roughly 150,000 clones, roughly 83% seen once. This CDR3 is built from 16 residues. Sequenced material: peripheral blood. The gene calls are TRBV21-1 and TRBJ1-3; TRBD1 was called by the table and not checked on the DNA. TRBV21-1 corresponds to a pseudogene. The TCR sequence derives from a woman of 80 years or more with active or convalescent COVID-19. In DNA, the CDR3 is TGTGCCAGCAGCAAGGGCAGGATAAACTCTGGAAACACCATATATTTT. Its translation is CASSKGRINSGNTIYF.